Sequencing of this TCR beta chain was carried out in a study of shared clonotypes between healthy human individuals. Study conclusions and caveats: The four-donor shared clonotypes exceeded non-shared clonotypes in generation probability, with non-shared ones scoring lower. The sampled material consisted only of blood, and tissue repertoires are likely to differ. Four donors showed sharing of about 4.8% of naive CD4 clonotypes.

This clone is a singleton in its sample. Its antigen is currently unknown. The CDR3 consists of 19 residues. V shed 2 bases and J 0 bases; nucleotides not matched to a gene: 12. Germline V gives CDR1 SGHAT, CDR2 FQNNGV. Here immunoSEQ multiplex PCR was the method, and the copy in TCRdb shows in-frame clones only, minus some. The top ten hold around 1.5% of the sample, which has roughly 1,100,000 clones, about 70% seen once. The TCR originated in a man aged 18 to 29 in good health. The sample was memory CD4+ T cells sorted from blood. Subset of the sample: CD45RA-negative fraction. The chain employs TRBV11-2 and TRBJ1-5, with 8 bases lining up with TRBD1. CDR3 sequence (DNA): TGTGCCAGCAGCTTAACCGGAGGGCAGGGGGCTTATAGCAATCAGCCCCAGCATTTT. Its translation: CASSLTGGQGAYSNQPQHF. The whole variable domain, remainder taken from reference TRBV11-2 and TRBJ1-5, is EAGVAQSPRYKIIEKRQSVAFWCNPISGHATLYWYQQILGQGPKLLIQFQNNGVVDDSQLPKDRFSAERLKGVDSTLKIQPAKLEDSAVYLCASSLTGGQGAYSNQPQHFGDGTRLSIL.